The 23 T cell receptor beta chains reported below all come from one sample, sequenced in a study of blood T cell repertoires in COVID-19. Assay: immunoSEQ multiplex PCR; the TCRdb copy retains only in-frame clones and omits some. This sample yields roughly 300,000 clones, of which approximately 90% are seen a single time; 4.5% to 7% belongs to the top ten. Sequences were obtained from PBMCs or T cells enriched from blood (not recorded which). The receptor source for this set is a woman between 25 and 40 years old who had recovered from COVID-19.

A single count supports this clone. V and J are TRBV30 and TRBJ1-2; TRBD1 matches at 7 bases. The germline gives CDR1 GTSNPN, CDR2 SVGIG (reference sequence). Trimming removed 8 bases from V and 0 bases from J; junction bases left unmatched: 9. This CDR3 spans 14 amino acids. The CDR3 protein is CAHGTASPNYGYTF. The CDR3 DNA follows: TGTGCCCACGGGACAGCCTCTCCTAACTATGGCTACACCTTC.

In DNA, the CDR3 is TGTGCCAGCAGCCAAGCAGCCCTTATGACAGGGTCATACTTC. It yields the protein CASSQAALMTGSYF. The J gene is TRBJ2-5, the V gene TRBV3-1 (or the pseudogene TRBV3-2), with 7 bases matching TRBD1. Germline V gene lookup returns CDR1 LGHDT and CDR2 YNNKEL (reference sequence). The CDR3 sequence is 14 residues long. Germline trimming cut 1 base from V and 14 bases from J; bases unmatched to any gene: 13.

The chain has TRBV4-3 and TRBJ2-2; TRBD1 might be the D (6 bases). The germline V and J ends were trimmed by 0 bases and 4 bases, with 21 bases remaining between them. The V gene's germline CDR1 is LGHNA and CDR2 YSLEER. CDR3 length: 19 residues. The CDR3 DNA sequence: TGCGCCAGCAGCCAAGATCTCGCAGGGGTTTTTCAGGGCACCGGGGAGCTGTTTTTT. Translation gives CASSQDLAGVFQGTGELFF.

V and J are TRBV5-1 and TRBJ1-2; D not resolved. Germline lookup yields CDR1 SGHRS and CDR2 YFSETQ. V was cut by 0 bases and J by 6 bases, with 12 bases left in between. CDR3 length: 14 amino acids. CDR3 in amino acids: CASSLGALIDGYTF. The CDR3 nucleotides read TGCGCCAGCAGCTTGGGGGCCCTGATCGATGGCTACACCTTC.

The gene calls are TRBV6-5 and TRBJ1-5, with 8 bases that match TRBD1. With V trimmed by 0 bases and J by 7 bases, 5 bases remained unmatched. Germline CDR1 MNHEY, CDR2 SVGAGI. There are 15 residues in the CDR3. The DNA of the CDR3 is TGTGCCAGCAGTTACTCGAGCCAGGGGGCACAGCCCCAGCATTTT. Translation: CASSYSSQGAQPQHF.

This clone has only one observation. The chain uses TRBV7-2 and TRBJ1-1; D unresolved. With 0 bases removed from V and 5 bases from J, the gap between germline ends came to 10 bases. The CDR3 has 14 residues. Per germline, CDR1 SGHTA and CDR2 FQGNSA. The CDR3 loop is CASSLARGRTEAFF. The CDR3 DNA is TGTGCCAGCAGCTTAGCGCGGGGTCGGACTGAAGCTTTCTTT.

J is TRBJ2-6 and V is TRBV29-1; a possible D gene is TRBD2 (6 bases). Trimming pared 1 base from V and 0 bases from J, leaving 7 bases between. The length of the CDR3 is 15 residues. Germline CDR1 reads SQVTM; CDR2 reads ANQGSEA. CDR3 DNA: TGCAGCGTTGAAGGGGGACTCTCTGGGGCCAACGTCCTGACTTTC. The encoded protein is CSVEGGLSGANVLTF.

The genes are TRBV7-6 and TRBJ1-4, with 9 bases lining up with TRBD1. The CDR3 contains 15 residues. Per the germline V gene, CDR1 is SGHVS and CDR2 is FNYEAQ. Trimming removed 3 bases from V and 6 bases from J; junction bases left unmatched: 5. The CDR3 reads CASSLTRQGDEKLFF. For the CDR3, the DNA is TGTGCCAGCAGCTTGACCAGACAGGGGGATGAAAAACTGTTTTTT. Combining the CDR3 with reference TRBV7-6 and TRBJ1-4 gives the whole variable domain GAGVSQSPRYKVTKRGQDVALRCDPISGHVSLYWYRQALGQGPEFLTYFNYEAQQDKSGLPNDRFSAERPEGSISTLTIQRTEQRDSAMYRCASSLTRQGDEKLFFGSGTQLSVL.

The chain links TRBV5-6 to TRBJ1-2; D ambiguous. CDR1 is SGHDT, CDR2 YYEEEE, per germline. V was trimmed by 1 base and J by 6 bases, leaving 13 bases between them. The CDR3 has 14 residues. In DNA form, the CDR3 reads TGTGCCAGCAGCTTGTCGGCAGGTTCAGATGGCTACACCTTC. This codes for CASSLSAGSDGYTF.

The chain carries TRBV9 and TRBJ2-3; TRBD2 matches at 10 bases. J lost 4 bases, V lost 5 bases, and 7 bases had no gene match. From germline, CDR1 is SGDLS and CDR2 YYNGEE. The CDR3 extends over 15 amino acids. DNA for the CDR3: TGTGCCAGCAGGGCTAGCGGGGGTGGGTCAGATACGCAGTATTTT. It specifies CASRASGGGSDTQYF.

In DNA, the CDR3 is TGTGCCAGCAGCTTAGTAGGGGGGGGGAACGAGCAGTACTTC. As protein: CASSLVGGGNEQYF. The chain links TRBV7-2 to TRBJ2-7, with D tentatively TRBD2 (7 bases). Germline CDR1 is SGHTA and CDR2 is FQGNSA. V was trimmed by 1 base and J by 5 bases, leaving 12 bases between them. The CDR3 contains 14 residues.

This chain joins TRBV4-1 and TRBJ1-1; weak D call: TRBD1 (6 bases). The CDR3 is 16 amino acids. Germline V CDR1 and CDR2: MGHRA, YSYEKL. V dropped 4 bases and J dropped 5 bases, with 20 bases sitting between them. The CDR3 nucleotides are TGCGCCAGCAGCCCTCAGGACAGACGTGGGCGGACTGAAGCTTTCTTT. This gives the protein CASSPQDRRGRTEAFF.

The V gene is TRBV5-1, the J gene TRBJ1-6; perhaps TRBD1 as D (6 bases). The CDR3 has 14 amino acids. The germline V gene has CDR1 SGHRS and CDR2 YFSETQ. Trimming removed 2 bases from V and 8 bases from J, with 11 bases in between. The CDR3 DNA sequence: TGCGCCAGCAGCTTTGCCCAGGGGTATTCACCCCTCCACTTT. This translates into CASSFAQGYSPLHF.

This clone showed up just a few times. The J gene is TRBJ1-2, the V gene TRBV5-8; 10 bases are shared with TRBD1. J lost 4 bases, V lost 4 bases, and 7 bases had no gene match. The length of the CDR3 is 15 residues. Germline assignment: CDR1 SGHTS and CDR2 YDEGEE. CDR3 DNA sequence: TGTGCCAGCAGCCCGCGGACAGGGGGATTCTATGGCTACACCTTC. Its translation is CASSPRTGGFYGYTF.

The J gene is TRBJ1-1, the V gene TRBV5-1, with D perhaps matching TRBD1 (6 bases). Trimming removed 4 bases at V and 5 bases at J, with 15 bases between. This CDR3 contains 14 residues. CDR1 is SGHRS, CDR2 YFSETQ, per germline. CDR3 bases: TGCGCCAGCAGCGACAGGACAAGTAGAACTGAAGCTTTCTTT. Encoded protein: CASSDRTSRTEAFF.

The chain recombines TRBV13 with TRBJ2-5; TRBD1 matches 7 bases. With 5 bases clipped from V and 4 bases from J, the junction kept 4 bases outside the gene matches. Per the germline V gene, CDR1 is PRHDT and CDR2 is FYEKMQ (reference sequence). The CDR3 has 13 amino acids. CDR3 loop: CASSARGRETQYF. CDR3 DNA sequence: TGTGCCAGCAGCGCAAGGGGGCGAGAGACCCAGTACTTC.

CDR3 amino acids: CASSHRASTEAFF. The CDR3 bases are TGTGCCAGCAGCCACAGGGCGAGCACTGAAGCTTTCTTT. The V and J genes are TRBV3-1 (or the pseudogene TRBV3-2) and TRBJ1-1, with a possible D match to TRBD1 (5 bases). The CDR3 loop spans 13 amino acids. Germline CDR1 is LGHDT and CDR2 is YNNKEL (reference sequence). The V and J ends lost 3 bases and 4 bases respectively, with 9 bases between them.

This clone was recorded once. The CDR3 here is CASSPRSRESTDTQYF. CDR3 sequence (DNA): TGTGCCAGCTCACCTAGGAGCCGGGAAAGCACAGATACGCAGTATTTT. The J gene is TRBJ2-3, the V gene TRBV18; D possibly corresponds to TRBD2 (5 bases). This CDR3 is 16 amino acids long. V was cut by 3 bases and J by 0 bases, with 13 bases left in between. Germline V CDR1 and CDR2: KGHSH, LQKENI. Full variable domain (rest looked up from reference TRBV18 and TRBJ2-3): NAGVMQNPRHLVRRRGQEARLRCSPMKGHSHVYWYRQLPEEGLKFMVYLQKENIIDESGMPKERFSAEFPKEGPSILRIQQVVRGDSAAYFCASSPRSRESTDTQYFGPGTRLTVL.

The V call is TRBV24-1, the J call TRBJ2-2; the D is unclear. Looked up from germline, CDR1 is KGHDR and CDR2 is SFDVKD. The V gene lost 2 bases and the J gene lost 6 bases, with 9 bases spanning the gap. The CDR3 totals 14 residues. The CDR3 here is CATSDSVRAGELFF. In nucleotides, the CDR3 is TGTGCCACCAGTGATTCCGTCCGGGCCGGGGAGCTGTTTTTT.

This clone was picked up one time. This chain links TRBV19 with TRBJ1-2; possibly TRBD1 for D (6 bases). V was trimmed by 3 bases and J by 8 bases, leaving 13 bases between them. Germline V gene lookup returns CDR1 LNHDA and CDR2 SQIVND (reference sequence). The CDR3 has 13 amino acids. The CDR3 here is CASSMGGLAGYTF. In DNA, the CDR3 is TGTGCCAGTAGTATGGGGGGGCTGGCGGGCTACACCTTC.

DNA of the CDR3: TGTGCCAGCAGCTTAACCGGGACAGGGGGCTCGGCTTTCTTT. Its translation: CASSLTGTGGSAFF. The rearrangement links TRBV11-2 to TRBJ1-1, with 12 bases lining up with TRBD1. The V gene end was trimmed by 2 bases and the J gene end by 11 bases; junction bases not matched to a gene: 6. From germline, CDR1 is SGHAT and CDR2 FQNNGV. The CDR3 runs to 14 residues. Based on the CDR3 plus reference TRBV11-2 and TRBJ1-1, the full variable domain is EAGVAQSPRYKIIEKRQSVAFWCNPISGHATLYWYQQILGQGPKLLIQFQNNGVVDDSQLPKDRFSAERLKGVDSTLKIQPAKLEDSAVYLCASSLTGTGGSAFFGQGTRLTVV.

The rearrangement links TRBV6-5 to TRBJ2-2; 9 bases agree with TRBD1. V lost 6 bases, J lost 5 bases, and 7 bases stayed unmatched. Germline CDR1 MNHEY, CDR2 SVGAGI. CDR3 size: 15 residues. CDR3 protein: CASSTGTGFTGELFF. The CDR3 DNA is TGTGCCAGCAGCACCGGGACAGGGTTTACCGGGGAGCTGTTTTTT.

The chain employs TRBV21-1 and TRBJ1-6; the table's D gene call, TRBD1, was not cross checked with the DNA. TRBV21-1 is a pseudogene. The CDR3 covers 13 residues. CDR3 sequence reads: CASSRGEGEVLHF. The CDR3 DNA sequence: TGTGCCAGCAGCAGGGGCGAGGGGGAAGTCCTCCACTTT.